Here is one T cell receptor (beta chain) with its context. Libraries were prepared by immunoSEQ multiplex PCR; TCRdb keeps only in-frame clonotypes and omits some of them. This repertoire shows some 220,000 clones, 80% to 85% found once; its top ten account for roughly 2.4%. These data are taken from a study of blood T cell repertoires in COVID-19. Overall study context: Samples of COVID-19 (acute and convalescent) were obtained from the United States, Italy and Spain. T cells, B-cell-depleted T cells, or PBMCs provided the cDNA or gDNA that served as material.

With V trimmed by 5 bases and J by 4 bases, 12 bases remained unmatched. CDR1 and CDR2 from the germline V gene are SGHRS and YFSETQ. This CDR3 spans 16 amino acids. The TCR comes from a woman aged 60 to 75 with acute or convalescent COVID-19. The chain employs TRBV5-1 and TRBJ2-1; 7 bases fit TRBD2. The sequenced material came from peripheral blood. The CDR3 spells CASRPTPGLIYNEQFF. Here the CDR3 DNA reads TGCGCCAGCAGACCGACACCGGGACTAATATACAATGAGCAGTTCTTC.